This T cell receptor beta chain was sequenced during a study of identical twins. Each CDR3 protein is one row after TCRdb ran MiXCR on the 5' RACE reads. This repertoire shows about 470,000 distinct CDR3 sequences, 20% to 25% found once; its top ten account for 2.9%. Overall study findings and caveats: There was an excess of low generation probability in the out-of-frame alpha sequences that twins shared.

A note on this clonotype: As yet, its antigen is unknown.

CDR1 and CDR2 from the germline V gene are SEHNR and FQNEAQ (reference sequence). The CDR3 spans 15 residues. Trimming took off 0 bases at V and 6 bases at J, with 12 bases between the two ends. These data were also filed under a second study, of T cells expressing NK-cell markers.

J is TRBJ2-1 and V is TRBV7-9; D is perhaps TRBD2 (5 bases). The specimen sequenced was CD4+ T cells sorted from blood. The source is a woman in her late teens or twenties in good health. CDR3 sequence (DNA): TGTGCCAGCAGCTTAGCTTGGACTCTTGTCAATGAGCAGTTCTTC. It codes for CASSLAWTLVNEQFF.